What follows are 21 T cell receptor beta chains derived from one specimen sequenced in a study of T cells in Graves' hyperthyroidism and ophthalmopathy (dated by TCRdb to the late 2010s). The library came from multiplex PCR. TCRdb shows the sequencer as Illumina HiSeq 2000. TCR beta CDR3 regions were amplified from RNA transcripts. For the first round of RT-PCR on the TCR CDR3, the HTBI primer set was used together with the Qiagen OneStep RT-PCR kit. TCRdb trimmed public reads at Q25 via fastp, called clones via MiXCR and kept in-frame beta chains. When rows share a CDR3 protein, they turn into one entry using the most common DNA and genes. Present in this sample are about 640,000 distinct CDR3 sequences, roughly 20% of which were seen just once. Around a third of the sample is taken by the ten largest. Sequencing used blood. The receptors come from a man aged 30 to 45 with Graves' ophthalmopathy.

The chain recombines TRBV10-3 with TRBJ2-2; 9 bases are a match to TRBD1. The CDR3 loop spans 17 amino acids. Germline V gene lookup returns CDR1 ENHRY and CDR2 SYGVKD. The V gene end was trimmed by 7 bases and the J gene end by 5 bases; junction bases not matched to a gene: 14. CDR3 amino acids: CAIKGQGLYGTTGELFF. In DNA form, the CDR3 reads TGTGCCATCAAGGGACAGGGTCTCTATGGAACAACCGGGGAGCTGTTTTTT.

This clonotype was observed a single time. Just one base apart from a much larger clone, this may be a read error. The CDR3 DNA sequence: TGTGCCAGCAGCTTAGCGCTAGCGCGACTAACAGATACGCAGCATTTT. It encodes CASSLALARLTDTQHF. The rearrangement links TRBV7-2 to TRBJ2-3; D is undetermined. The J call is in doubt because the DNA end fits TRBJ1-5 better. CDR3 length: 16 amino acids. The germline V gene encodes CDR1 SGHTA and CDR2 FQGNSA.

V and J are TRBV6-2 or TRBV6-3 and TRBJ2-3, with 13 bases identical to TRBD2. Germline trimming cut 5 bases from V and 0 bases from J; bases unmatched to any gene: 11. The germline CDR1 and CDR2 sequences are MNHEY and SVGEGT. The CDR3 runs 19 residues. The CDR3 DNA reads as TGTGCCAGCAGTCCCGGACTAGCGGGAGTTCCGACTAGCACAGATACGCAGTATTTT. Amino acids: CASSPGLAGVPTSTDTQYF.

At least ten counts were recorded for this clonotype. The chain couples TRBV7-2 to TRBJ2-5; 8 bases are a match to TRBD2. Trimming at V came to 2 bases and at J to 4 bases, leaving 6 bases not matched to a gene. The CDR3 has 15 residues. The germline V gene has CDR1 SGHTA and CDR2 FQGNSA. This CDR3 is CASSLTAGGGETQYF. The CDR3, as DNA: TGTGCCAGCAGCTTAACGGCGGGAGGTGGAGAGACCCAGTACTTC.

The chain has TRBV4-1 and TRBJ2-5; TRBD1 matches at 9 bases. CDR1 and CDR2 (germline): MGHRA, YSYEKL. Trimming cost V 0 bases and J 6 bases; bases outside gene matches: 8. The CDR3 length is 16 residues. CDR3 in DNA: TGCGCCAGCAGCCAAGATAAAGGACAGGGGAGGCAGACCCAGTACTTC. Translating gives CASSQDKGQGRQTQYF.

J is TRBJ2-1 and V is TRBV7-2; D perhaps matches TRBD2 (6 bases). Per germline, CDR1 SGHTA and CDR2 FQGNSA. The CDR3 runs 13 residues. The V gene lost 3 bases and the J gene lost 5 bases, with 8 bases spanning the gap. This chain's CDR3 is CASSFWGDNEQFF. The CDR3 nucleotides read TGTGCCAGCAGCTTCTGGGGGGACAATGAGCAGTTCTTC.

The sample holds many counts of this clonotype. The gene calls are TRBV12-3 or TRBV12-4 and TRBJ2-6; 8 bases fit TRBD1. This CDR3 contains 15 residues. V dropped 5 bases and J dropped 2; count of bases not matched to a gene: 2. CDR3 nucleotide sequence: TGTGCCAGCAGTAAACAGGGGGCTGGGGCCAACGTCCTGACTTTC. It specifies CASSKQGAGANVLTF.

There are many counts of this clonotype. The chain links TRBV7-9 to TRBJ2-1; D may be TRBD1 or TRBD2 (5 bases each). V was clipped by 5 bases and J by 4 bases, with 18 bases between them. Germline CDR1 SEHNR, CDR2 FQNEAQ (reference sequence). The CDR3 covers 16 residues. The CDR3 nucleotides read TGTGCCAGCAGCCCAAGCCAGGGAACGGGGTACAATGAGCAGTTCTTC. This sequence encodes CASSPSQGTGYNEQFF.

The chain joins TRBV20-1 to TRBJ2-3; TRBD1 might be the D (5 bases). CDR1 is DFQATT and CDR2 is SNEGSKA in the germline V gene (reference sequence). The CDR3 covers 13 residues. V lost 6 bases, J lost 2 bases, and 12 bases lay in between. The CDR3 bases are TGCAGTGCAAATCAAGGGGACACAGATACGCAGTATTTT. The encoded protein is CSANQGDTDTQYF.

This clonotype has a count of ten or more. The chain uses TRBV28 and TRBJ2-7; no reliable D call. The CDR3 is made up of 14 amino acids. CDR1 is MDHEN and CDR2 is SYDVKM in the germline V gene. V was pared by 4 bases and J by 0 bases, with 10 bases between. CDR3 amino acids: CASSSAVPSYEQYF. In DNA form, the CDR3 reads TGTGCCAGCAGTTCGGCCGTTCCCTCCTACGAGCAGTACTTC.

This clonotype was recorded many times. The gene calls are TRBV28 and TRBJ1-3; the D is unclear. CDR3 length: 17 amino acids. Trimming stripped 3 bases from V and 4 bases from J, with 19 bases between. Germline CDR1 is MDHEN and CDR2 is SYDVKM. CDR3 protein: CASSFGIRLRRGNTIYF. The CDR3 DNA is TGTGCCAGCAGTTTCGGTATACGACTCCGGCGCGGAAACACCATATATTTT. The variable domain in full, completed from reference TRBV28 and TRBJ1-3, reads DVKVTQSSRYLVKRTGEKVFLECVQDMDHENMFWYRQDPGLGLRLIYFSYDVKMKEKGDIPEGYSVSREKKERFSLILESASTNQTSMYLCASSFGIRLRRGNTIYFGEGSWLTVV.

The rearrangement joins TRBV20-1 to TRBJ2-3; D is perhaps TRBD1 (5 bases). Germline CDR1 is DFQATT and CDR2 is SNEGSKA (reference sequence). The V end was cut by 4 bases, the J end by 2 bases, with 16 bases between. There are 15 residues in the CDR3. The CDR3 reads CSAIDLGRDTDTQYF. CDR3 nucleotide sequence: TGCAGTGCTATAGATCTGGGCAGGGACACAGATACGCAGTATTTT.

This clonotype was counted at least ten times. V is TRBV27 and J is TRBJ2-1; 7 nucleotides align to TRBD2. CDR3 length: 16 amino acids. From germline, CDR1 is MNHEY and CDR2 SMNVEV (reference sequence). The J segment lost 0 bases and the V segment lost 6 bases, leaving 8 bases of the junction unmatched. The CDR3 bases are TGTGCCAGCAGCTTTTCTAGCGGAAGCTCCTACAATGAGCAGTTCTTC. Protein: CASSFSSGSSYNEQFF.

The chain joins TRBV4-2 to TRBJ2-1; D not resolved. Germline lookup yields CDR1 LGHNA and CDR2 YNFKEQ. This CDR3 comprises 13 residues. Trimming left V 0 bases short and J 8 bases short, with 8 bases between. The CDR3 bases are TGTGCCAGCAGCCAAGATGGAGTCGATGAGCAGTTCTTC. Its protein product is CASSQDGVDEQFF.

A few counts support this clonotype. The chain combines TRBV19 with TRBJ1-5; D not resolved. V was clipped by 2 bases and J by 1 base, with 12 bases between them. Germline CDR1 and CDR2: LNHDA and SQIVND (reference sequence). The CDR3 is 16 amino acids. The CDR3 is CASSIKAVPSNQPQHF. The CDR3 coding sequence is TGTGCCAGTAGTATAAAGGCCGTTCCAAGCAATCAGCCCCAGCATTTT.

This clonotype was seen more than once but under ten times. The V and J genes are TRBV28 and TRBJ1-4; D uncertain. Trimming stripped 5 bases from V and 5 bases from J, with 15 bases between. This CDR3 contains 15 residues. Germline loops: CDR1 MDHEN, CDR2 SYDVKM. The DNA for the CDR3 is TGTGCCAGCAGTCCTTGGAGGGAAAGGAATGAAAAACTGTTTTTT. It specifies CASSPWRERNEKLFF.

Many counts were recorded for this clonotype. DNA of the CDR3: TGTGCCAGCAGCTCATTTAGCGGGACGGACAATGAGCAGTTCTTC. Its protein is CASSSFSGTDNEQFF. The genes are TRBV7-9 and TRBJ2-1, with TRBD2 matching over 8 bases. CDR1 and CDR2 from the germline V gene are SEHNR and FQNEAQ (reference sequence). V gave up 4 bases and J gave up 5 bases; unmatched junction bases: 7. This CDR3 contains 15 residues. Looking up the rest from reference TRBV7-9 and TRBJ2-1 gives the full variable domain: DTGVSQNPRHKITKRGQNVTFRCDPISEHNRLYWYRQTLGQGPEFLTYFQNEAQLEKSRLLSDRFSAERPKGSFSTLEIQRTEQGDSAMYLCASSSFSGTDNEQFFGPGTRLTVL.

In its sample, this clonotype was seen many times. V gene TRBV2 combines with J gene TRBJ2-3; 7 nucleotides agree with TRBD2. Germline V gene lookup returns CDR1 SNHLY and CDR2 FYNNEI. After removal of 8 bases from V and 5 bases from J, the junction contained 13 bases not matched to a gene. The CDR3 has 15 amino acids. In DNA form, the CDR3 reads TGTGCCAGCGAGTTTGCGAGCGGGGTCATAGATACGCAGTATTTT. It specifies CASEFASGVIDTQYF.

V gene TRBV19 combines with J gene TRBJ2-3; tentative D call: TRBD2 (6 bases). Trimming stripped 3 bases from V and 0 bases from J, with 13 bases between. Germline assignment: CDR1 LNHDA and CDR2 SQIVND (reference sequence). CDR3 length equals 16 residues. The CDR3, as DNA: TGTGCCAGTAGTATGGAGGCGGGACCGAGCACAGATACGCAGTATTTT. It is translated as CASSMEAGPSTDTQYF.

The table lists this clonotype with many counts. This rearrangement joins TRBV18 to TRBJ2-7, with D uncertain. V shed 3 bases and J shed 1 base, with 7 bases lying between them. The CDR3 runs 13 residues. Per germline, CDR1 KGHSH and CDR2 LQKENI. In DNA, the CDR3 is TGTGCCAGCTCACCTGAGATTTCCTACGAGCAGTACTTC. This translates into CASSPEISYEQYF. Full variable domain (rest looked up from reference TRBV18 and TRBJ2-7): NAGVMQNPRHLVRRRGQEARLRCSPMKGHSHVYWYRQLPEEGLKFMVYLQKENIIDESGMPKERFSAEFPKEGPSILRIQQVVRGDSAAYFCASSPEISYEQYFGPGTRLTVT.

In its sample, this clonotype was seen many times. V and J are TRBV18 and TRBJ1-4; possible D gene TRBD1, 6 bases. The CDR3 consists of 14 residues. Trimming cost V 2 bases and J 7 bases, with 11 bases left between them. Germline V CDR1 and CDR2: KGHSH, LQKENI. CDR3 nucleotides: TGTGCCAGCTCACCAACCCAGGGGCTTGAAAAACTGTTTTTT. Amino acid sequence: CASSPTQGLEKLFF. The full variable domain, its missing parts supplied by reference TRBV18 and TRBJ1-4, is NAGVMQNPRHLVRRRGQEARLRCSPMKGHSHVYWYRQLPEEGLKFMVYLQKENIIDESGMPKERFSAEFPKEGPSILRIQQVVRGDSAAYFCASSPTQGLEKLFFGSGTQLSVL.